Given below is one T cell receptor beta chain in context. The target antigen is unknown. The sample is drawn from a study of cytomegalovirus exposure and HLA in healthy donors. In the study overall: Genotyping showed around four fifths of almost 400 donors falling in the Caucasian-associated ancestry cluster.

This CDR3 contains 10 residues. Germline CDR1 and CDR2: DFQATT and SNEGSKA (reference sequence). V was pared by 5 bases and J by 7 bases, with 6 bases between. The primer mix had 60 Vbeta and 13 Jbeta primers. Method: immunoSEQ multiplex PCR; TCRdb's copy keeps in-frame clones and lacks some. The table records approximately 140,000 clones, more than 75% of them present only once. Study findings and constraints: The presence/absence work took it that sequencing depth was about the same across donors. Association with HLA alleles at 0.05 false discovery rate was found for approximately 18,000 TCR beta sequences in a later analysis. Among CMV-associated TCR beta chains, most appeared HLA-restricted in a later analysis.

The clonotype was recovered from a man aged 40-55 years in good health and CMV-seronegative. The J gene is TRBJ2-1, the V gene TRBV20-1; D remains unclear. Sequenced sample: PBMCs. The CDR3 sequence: CSASINEQFF. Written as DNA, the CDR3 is TGCAGTGCTTCTATTAATGAGCAGTTCTTC.